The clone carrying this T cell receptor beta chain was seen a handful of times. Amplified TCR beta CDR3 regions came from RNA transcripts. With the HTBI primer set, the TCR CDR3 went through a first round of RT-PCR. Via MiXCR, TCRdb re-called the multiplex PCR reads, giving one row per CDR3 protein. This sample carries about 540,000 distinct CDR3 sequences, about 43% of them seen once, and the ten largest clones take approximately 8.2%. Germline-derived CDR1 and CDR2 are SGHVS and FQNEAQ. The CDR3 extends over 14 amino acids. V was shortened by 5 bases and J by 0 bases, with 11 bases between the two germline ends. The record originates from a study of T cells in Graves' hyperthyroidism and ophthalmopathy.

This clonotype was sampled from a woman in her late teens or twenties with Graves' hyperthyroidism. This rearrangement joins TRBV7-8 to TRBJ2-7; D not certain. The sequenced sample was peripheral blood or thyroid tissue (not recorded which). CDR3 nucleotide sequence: TGTGCCAGCAGCCAAGAACGGTACTCCTACGAGCAGTACTTC. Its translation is CASSQERYSYEQYF. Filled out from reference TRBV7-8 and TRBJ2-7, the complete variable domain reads GAGVSQSPRYKVAKRGQDVALRCDPISGHVSLFWYQQALGQGPEFLTYFQNEAQLDKSGLPSDRFFAERPEGSVSTLKIQRTQQEDSAVYLCASSQERYSYEQYFGPGTRLTVT.